One sample yielded the 8 T cell receptor beta chains listed below, sequenced in a study of T cell clonotyping in hematopoietic cell transplantation. Here immunoSEQ multiplex PCR was the method, and the copy in TCRdb shows in-frame clones only, minus some. This repertoire shows roughly 17,000 clones, roughly 91% found once; its top ten account for over 4.5%. Sequences were obtained from peripheral blood mononuclear cells. These receptors were taken from a middle-aged man in good health. Some clones in this sample may be carry-over from other donors' samples.

DNA of the CDR3: TGTGCCAGCAGCCCCTCCCCCCAAGAGACCCAGTACTTC. Amino acid sequence: CASSPSPQETQYF. The chain couples TRBV11-3 to TRBJ2-5; D is uncertain. The V gene lost 5 bases and the J gene lost 1 base, with 8 bases spanning the gap. The CDR3 extends over 13 amino acids. Germline loops: CDR1 SGHNT, CDR2 YENEEA.

A single count supports this clone. The rearrangement uses TRBV7-9 and TRBJ1-4; D call uncertain. The V and J ends lost 5 bases and 5 bases respectively, with 12 bases between them. Germline loops: CDR1 SEHNR, CDR2 FQNEAQ (reference sequence). The CDR3 is made up of 14 amino acids. CDR3 protein: CASSPGRENEKLFF. The CDR3 DNA sequence: TGTGCCAGCAGCCCAGGACGGGAAAATGAAAAACTGTTTTTT.

The chain carries TRBV10-3 and TRBJ2-1, with 7 bases that match TRBD2. With 0 bases clipped from V and 6 bases from J, the junction kept 11 bases outside the gene matches. The CDR3 extends over 17 amino acids. Germline V gene lookup returns CDR1 ENHRY and CDR2 SYGVKD. The CDR3 bases are TGTGCCATCAGTGAGTCGGAGAGTAGCGGGTCCATCAATGAGCAGTTCTTC. This encodes CAISESESSGSINEQFF.

CDR3 sequence reads: CASSYSRSSFTDTQYF. DNA for the CDR3: TGTGCCAGCAGTTACTCGCGGTCCTCATTCACAGATACGCAGTATTTT. This chain joins TRBV6-5 and TRBJ2-3; D is undetermined. The CDR3 is made up of 16 amino acids. Germline lookup yields CDR1 MNHEY and CDR2 SVGAGI. V lost 0 bases and J lost 2, with 12 bases in between.

The rearrangement links TRBV4-2 to TRBJ2-7, with TRBD1 matching over 8 bases. V shed 1 base, J shed 5 bases, and the junction held 10 bases outside the gene matches. The germline V gene has CDR1 LGHNA and CDR2 YNFKEQ. The CDR3 covers 16 residues. The CDR3 coding sequence is TGTGCCAGCAGCCAAGCCCCGGACAGGGAGGAAAACGAGCAGTACTTC. Its translation is CASSQAPDREENEQYF.

The CDR3 spells CATEPGQGAWEQYF. The CDR3 DNA is TGTGCCACAGAACCGGGACAGGGGGCGTGGGAGCAGTACTTC. The gene calls are TRBV28 and TRBJ2-7; 12 bases are a match to TRBD1. J was trimmed by 7 bases and V by 10 bases; bases with no gene match: 11. Germline V gene data show CDR1 as MDHEN and CDR2 as SYDVKM. The CDR3 length is 14 residues.

This chain connects TRBV11-2 to TRBJ2-7, with 7 nucleotides matching TRBD1. Germline loops: CDR1 SGHAT, CDR2 FQNNGV. V gave up 5 bases and J gave up 0 bases; unmatched junction bases: 7. This CDR3 contains 15 residues. CDR3: CASSVRQGYSYEQYF. CDR3 nucleotide sequence: TGTGCCAGCAGCGTCCGACAGGGCTACTCCTACGAGCAGTACTTC.

The chain employs TRBV6-1 and TRBJ1-5; D might be TRBD1 (6 bases). CDR1 and CDR2 (germline): MNHNS, SASEGT. V lost 7 bases and J lost 3, with 10 bases in between. The CDR3 is 13 amino acids. CDR3 sequence (DNA): TGTGCCAGCAAGGGGGGGCCCAATCAGCCCCAGCATTTT. It specifies CASKGGPNQPQHF.